This T cell receptor beta chain derives from a study of T cell changes during pregnancy in multiple sclerosis. Using immunoSEQ multiplex PCR, the repertoire was profiled, and TCRdb retains in-frame clones only, with some absent. This table holds approximately 85,000 clones, about 94% found once. Trimming removed 10 bases from V and 3 bases from J; junction bases left unmatched: 10. This CDR3 is built from 15 residues. Germline lookup yields CDR1 ENHRY and CDR2 SYGVKD. The rearrangement links TRBV10-3 to TRBJ2-1; TRBD2 matches at 9 bases. The material sequenced was peripheral blood, taken in the third trimester of pregnancy. The TCR sequence derives from a female donor with multiple sclerosis, enrolled in a pregnancy study. Here the CDR3 reads CATGGGGGLYNEQFF. Written as DNA, the CDR3 is TGTGCCACCGGCGGCGGGGGGGGACTCTACAATGAGCAGTTCTTC.